A single sample is the source of the 23 T cell receptor beta chains below, sequenced in a study of T-cell memory formation after mild COVID-19 (dated by TCRdb to the early 2020s). Library preparation used 5' RACE. The sample was run on an Illumina NovaSeq 6000. Through fastp at Q25 and MiXCR, TCRdb rebuilt clones from the public reads, retaining in-frame beta chains. Rows merge per CDR3 protein into single entries with the most common DNA and genes. For this sample there are more than 400,000 distinct CDR3 sequences; 18% appear just once. The top ten clonotypes cover about 12% of the sample. The specimen sequenced was PBMCs or a T cell subset sorted from them (not recorded which). These receptors were taken from an adult woman who had mild COVID-19 (a few samples of this study predate the infection). The sample titles of this study are shuffled in the database, so cell type and time point are left out; the donor was told from shared clones.

This clonotype has more than one count but fewer than ten. The chain is built from TRBV2 and TRBJ1-1; possibly TRBD1 for D (5 bases). V lost 4 bases, J lost 0 bases, and 18 bases lay in between. The CDR3 extends over 17 amino acids. Germline CDR1 is SNHLY and CDR2 is FYNNEI. Written as DNA, the CDR3 is TGTGCCAGCAGTGCCATAGGTGGTAGGGGACTGAACACTGAAGCTTTCTTT. Encoded protein: CASSAIGGRGLNTEAFF.

CDR3 bases: TGTGCCAGCAGTTACTCTAGCAGATTAGAGACCCAGTACTTC. Its protein is CASSYSSRLETQYF. The rearrangement links TRBV6-2 or TRBV6-3 to TRBJ2-5; D not certain. Germline V gene data show CDR1 as MNHEY and CDR2 as SVGEGT. The germline V and J ends were trimmed by 0 bases and 4 bases, with 9 bases remaining between them. This CDR3 has 14 amino acids.

In this sample, this clonotype turned up a few times. This sequence joins TRBV20-1 and TRBJ2-1, with TRBD2 matching over 14 bases. The V gene's germline CDR1 is DFQATT and CDR2 SNEGSKA (reference sequence). V shed 6 bases, J shed 4 bases, and the junction held 8 bases outside the gene matches. CDR3 length: 16 residues. CDR3 coding DNA: TGCAGTGCCCTTGGGACTAGCGGGGGCTCTTACAATGAGCAGTTCTTC. Translation: CSALGTSGGSYNEQFF.

This clonotype has just one count. The chain uses TRBV7-9 and TRBJ2-7; D may be TRBD2 (5 bases). V was clipped by 8 bases and J by 6 bases, with 14 bases between them. The CDR3 loop spans 12 amino acids. From germline, CDR1 is SEHNR and CDR2 FQNEAQ (reference sequence). The CDR3 region has the DNA TGTGCCAGCGGGAGAGATGGCCTCGAGCAGTACTTC. It is translated as CASGRDGLEQYF.

The sample holds a few counts of this clonotype. The chain combines TRBV5-6 with TRBJ2-2; perhaps TRBD1 as D (6 bases). This CDR3 is built from 13 residues. V was cut by 4 bases and J by 7 bases, with 11 bases left in between. The germline V gene encodes CDR1 SGHDT and CDR2 YYEEEE. In DNA, the CDR3 is TGTGCCAGCAGCCTGAGGGGGTACGGGGAGCTGTTTTTT. It encodes CASSLRGYGELFF.

In its sample, this clonotype was seen a few times. The chain employs TRBV7-2 and TRBJ2-1; 8 bases map to TRBD1. The CDR3 contains 14 residues. Per the germline V gene, CDR1 is SGHTA and CDR2 is FQGNSA. After removal of 2 bases from V and 6 bases from J, the junction contained 3 bases not matched to a gene. The CDR3 spells CASSLRTGGNEQFF. CDR3 DNA sequence: TGTGCCAGCAGCTTACGTACAGGGGGCAATGAGCAGTTCTTC.

This chain joins TRBV25-1 and TRBJ2-1; 9 nucleotides align to TRBD2. CDR3 length equals 17 residues. CDR1 and CDR2 from the germline V gene are MGHDK and SYGVNS. V lost 4 bases to trimming and J lost 2 bases; unmatched junction nucleotides: 9. CDR3: CASSGTGTSRAYNEQFF. Written as DNA, the CDR3 is TGTGCCAGCAGTGGAACCGGGACTAGCAGAGCCTACAATGAGCAGTTCTTC.

The chain links TRBV30 to TRBJ1-6; maybe TRBD1 (6 bases). Trimming stripped 2 bases from V and 7 bases from J, with 12 bases between. CDR1 and CDR2 (germline): GTSNPN, SVGIG (reference sequence). The CDR3 is made up of 14 amino acids. Here the CDR3 reads CAWSWGTGNSPLHF. The CDR3 coding sequence is TGTGCCTGGAGTTGGGGAACAGGGAATTCACCCCTCCACTTT.

The gene calls are TRBV5-1 and TRBJ2-3; TRBD2 might be the D (6 bases). Germline V lookup: CDR1 SGHRS, CDR2 YFSETQ. Between the trimmed V and J ends, which lost 7 bases and 0 bases, there was a span of 12 bases. The CDR3 length is 14 residues. The CDR3 sequence is CASGNGGSTDTQYF. The CDR3, as DNA: TGCGCCAGCGGAAACGGGGGTAGCACAGATACGCAGTATTTT.

The chain couples TRBV7-2 to TRBJ2-1; D remains ambiguous. V was pared by 6 bases and J by 0 bases, with 18 bases between. CDR3 length equals 17 residues. Per germline, CDR1 SGHTA and CDR2 FQGNSA. The CDR3 DNA reads TGTGCCAGCAGTCCACCGGTGCACGATCACTCCTACAATGAGCAGTTCTTC. This encodes CASSPPVHDHSYNEQFF.

The chain has TRBV20-1 and TRBJ2-7; D unclear. This CDR3 region has 14 residues. V was clipped by 5 bases and J by 6 bases, with 20 bases between them. CDR1 is DFQATT and CDR2 is SNEGSKA in the germline V gene (reference sequence). The CDR3 spells CSAESPSLVAEQYF. As DNA, the CDR3 is TGCAGTGCTGAAAGTCCAAGCCTAGTTGCCGAGCAGTACTTC.

This clonotype occurred a few times. V and J are TRBV3-1 and TRBJ2-7; D may correspond to TRBD1 or TRBD2 (6 bases each). Trimming pared 1 base from V and 5 bases from J, leaving 15 bases between. Germline V gives CDR1 LGHDT, CDR2 YNNKEL (reference sequence). The CDR3 consists of 15 residues. The DNA of the CDR3 is TGTGCCAGCAGCCAAGGGTGGGGGGCGAGCAACGAGCAGTACTTC. It yields the protein CASSQGWGASNEQYF.

This clonotype was found a few times. The chain uses TRBV7-6 and TRBJ2-7; 8 nucleotides match TRBD2. The CDR3 sequence is 14 residues long. V shed 5 bases, J shed 6 bases, and the junction held 9 bases outside the gene matches. Germline CDR1 and CDR2: SGHVS and FNYEAQ. CDR3 in DNA: TGTGCCAGCAGCCAAGGGACTAGGAAGGGCGAGCAGTACTTC. Amino acids: CASSQGTRKGEQYF.

A few counts support this clonotype. This rearrangement joins TRBV19 to TRBJ2-1; 8 nucleotides align to TRBD2. J was trimmed by 6 bases and V by 6 bases; bases with no gene match: 10. The CDR3 has 15 residues. Germline assignment: CDR1 LNHDA and CDR2 SQIVND (reference sequence). CDR3 in DNA: TGTGCCAGTAGGCACCCGGGGGGGCTACTCAATGAGCAGTTCTTC. Its translation: CASRHPGGLLNEQFF. Based on the CDR3 plus reference TRBV19 and TRBJ2-1, the full variable domain is DGGITQSPKYLFRKEGQNVTLSCEQNLNHDAMYWYRQDPGQGLRLIYYSQIVNDFQKGDIAEGYSVSREKKESFPLTVTSAQKNPTAFYLCASRHPGGLLNEQFFGPGTRLTVL.

This chain uses TRBV5-1 with TRBJ2-7, with 9 bases identical to TRBD2. Per the germline V gene, CDR1 is SGHRS and CDR2 is YFSETQ. The CDR3 contains 14 residues. The junction had 3 bases not matched to a gene; V was cut back by 0 bases and J by 5 bases. The CDR3 coding sequence is TGCGCCAGCAGCTTGGAAGCGGGGGGAGACGAGCAGTACTTC. Protein product: CASSLEAGGDEQYF. The whole variable domain, remainder taken from reference TRBV5-1 and TRBJ2-7, is KAGVTQTPRYLIKTRGQQVTLSCSPISGHRSVSWYQQTPGQGLQFLFEYFSETQRNKGNFPGRFSGRQFSNSRSEMNVSTLELGDSALYLCASSLEAGGDEQYFGPGTRLTVT.

The V and J genes are TRBV30 and TRBJ2-6; no clear D. Trimming took 2 bases from V and 0 from J, leaving 8 bases between them. The length of the CDR3 is 15 residues. The germline V gene encodes CDR1 GTSNPN and CDR2 SVGIG (reference sequence). DNA for the CDR3: TGTGCCTGGAGTTTGGTCGCCTCTGGGGCCAACGTCCTGACTTTC. It codes for CAWSLVASGANVLTF.

CDR3 in DNA: TGCAGAGTAGCGGGAGGGTTCAATGAGCAGTTCTTC. It specifies CRVAGGFNEQFF. The chain employs TRBV29-1 and TRBJ2-1; TRBD2 agrees at 11 bases. There are 12 residues in the CDR3. The germline V gene has CDR1 SQVTM and CDR2 ANQGSEA.

This chain joins TRBV5-1 and TRBJ1-3; D remains unclear. V gave up 3 bases and J gave up 0 bases, with 10 bases separating them. Germline V gene lookup returns CDR1 SGHRS and CDR2 YFSETQ. This CDR3 is 15 amino acids long. In DNA form, the CDR3 reads TGCGCCAGCAGCTCAACAGCGGCCTCTGGAAACACCATATATTTT. Protein product: CASSSTAASGNTIYF.

Only a few counts were recorded for this clonotype. The V and J genes are TRBV10-3 and TRBJ2-5, with D perhaps matching TRBD1 (6 bases). Germline V gene sequence: CDR1 ENHRY, CDR2 SYGVKD. The CDR3 contains 13 residues. V lost 4 bases and J 3 bases, leaving 9 bases between the germline ends. CDR3 residues: CAISADREETQYF. The CDR3 nucleotides read TGTGCCATCAGTGCGGACAGAGAAGAGACCCAGTACTTC.

V gene TRBV7-8 combines with J gene TRBJ1-4; D is ambiguous. V lost 5 bases and J lost 7, with 17 bases in between. The CDR3 extends over 15 amino acids. Germline lookup yields CDR1 SGHVS and CDR2 FQNEAQ. This chain's CDR3 is CASSTANRRGEKLFF. The CDR3 coding sequence is TGTGCCAGCAGCACAGCCAATCGACGGGGTGAAAAACTGTTTTTT.

A few counts support this clonotype. This chain uses TRBV7-9 with TRBJ2-3; D is uncertain. V was shortened by 1 base and J by 4 bases, with 6 bases between the two germline ends. The germline CDR1 and CDR2 sequences are SEHNR and FQNEAQ (reference sequence). The CDR3 is made up of 13 amino acids. This CDR3 is CASSLETSDTQYF. The CDR3 nucleotides read TGTGCCAGCAGCTTAGAGACCTCAGATACGCAGTATTTT.

The V call is TRBV7-9, the J call TRBJ2-6; 8 bases are shared with TRBD1. Looked up from germline, CDR1 is SEHNR and CDR2 is FQNEAQ (reference sequence). V was clipped by 4 bases and J by 0 bases; unmatched bases: 8. There are 18 residues in the CDR3. This CDR3 reads CASSSPGQESSGANVLTF. For the CDR3, the DNA is TGTGCCAGCAGCTCGCCGGGACAGGAGAGCTCTGGGGCCAACGTCCTGACTTTC.

The gene calls are TRBV5-1 and TRBJ2-3; TRBD1 matches at 7 bases. The ends lost 4 bases at V and 1 base at J; junction bases unmatched: 6. The germline V gene encodes CDR1 SGHRS and CDR2 YFSETQ. CDR3 length: 15 residues. The CDR3 loop reads CASSTEQGRTDTQYF. The CDR3 coding sequence is TGCGCCAGCAGCACCGAACAGGGGCGCACAGATACGCAGTATTTT. The variable domain in full, with the rest retrieved from reference TRBV5-1 and TRBJ2-3, is KAGVTQTPRYLIKTRGQQVTLSCSPISGHRSVSWYQQTPGQGLQFLFEYFSETQRNKGNFPGRFSGRQFSNSRSEMNVSTLELGDSALYLCASSTEQGRTDTQYFGPGTRLTVL.